One and the same sample provided the 26 T cell receptor beta chains below, sequenced in a study of T cells in Graves' hyperthyroidism and ophthalmopathy. TCR beta CDR3 regions were amplified from RNA. A first-round RT-PCR of the TCR CDR3 used the HTBI primer set. Each CDR3 protein is one row after TCRdb ran MiXCR on the multiplex PCR reads. The table records around 200,000 distinct CDR3 sequences, around 19% of them present only once. The sequenced sample was blood. These TCRs come from a man aged 35 to 55 with Graves' hyperthyroidism.

This clonotype was found a few times. V gene TRBV9 combines with J gene TRBJ2-3, with D uncertain. V gave up 2 bases and J gave up 2 bases, with 3 bases separating them. The germline gives CDR1 SGDLS, CDR2 YYNGEE. The CDR3 has 12 residues. This CDR3 reads CASSVDTDTQYF. Written as DNA, the CDR3 is TGTGCCAGCAGCGTGGACACAGATACGCAGTATTTT.

V is TRBV6-1 and J is TRBJ2-1; D gene ambiguous. CDR1 and CDR2 from the germline V gene are MNHNS and SASEGT. The CDR3 runs to 16 residues. V shed 7 bases and J shed 0 bases, with 16 bases lying between them. The CDR3 loop reads CASKGSDQSSYNEQFF. The CDR3 coding sequence is TGTGCCAGCAAAGGCTCCGACCAGAGCTCCTACAATGAGCAGTTCTTC.

The chain combines TRBV7-3 with TRBJ2-3; 14 bases align to TRBD2. CDR1 is SGHTA, CDR2 FQGTGA, per germline. This CDR3 region has 18 residues. Trimming cost V 3 bases and J 2 bases; bases outside gene matches: 7. CDR3 protein: CASSLGLAGVPHTDTQYF. The CDR3 DNA is TGTGCCAGCAGCTTGGGACTAGCGGGGGTCCCACACACAGATACGCAGTATTTT.

This clonotype was observed many times. This chain joins TRBV12-3 or TRBV12-4 and TRBJ1-5; D is ambiguous. The CDR3 totals 13 residues. V was shortened by 3 bases and J by 7 bases, with 10 bases between the two germline ends. The CDR3, as DNA: TGTGCCAGCAGTTTGTTGGGTGGGCAGCCCCAGCATTTT. Translation gives CASSLLGGQPQHF.

In its sample, this clonotype was seen many times. This rearrangement joins TRBV27 to TRBJ1-5, with unresolved D. The CDR3 has 14 residues. Trimming removed 6 bases at V and 1 base at J, with 10 bases between. Germline V CDR1 and CDR2: MNHEY, SMNVEV (reference sequence). Here the CDR3 reads CASSPGGSNQPQHF. In DNA, the CDR3 is TGTGCCAGCAGCCCGGGAGGGAGCAATCAGCCCCAGCATTTT.

This clonotype was seen at least ten times. CDR3 sequence: CATSDLYGQGFLDEQFF. The CDR3 nucleotides read TGTGCCACCAGTGATTTATACGGACAGGGTTTTTTGGATGAGCAGTTCTTC. The chain has TRBV24-1 and TRBJ2-1; 8 nucleotides align to TRBD1. Trimming cost V 1 base and J 8 bases; bases outside gene matches: 12. The CDR3 has 17 residues. Germline values: CDR1 KGHDR, CDR2 SFDVKD.

This clonotype was recorded many times. The CDR3 nucleotides are TGCAGCGTTGACAAAGAAAACATTCAGTACTTC. Amino acids: CSVDKENIQYF. V is TRBV29-1 and J is TRBJ2-4; D unclear. The CDR3 spans 11 residues. CDR1 is SQVTM, CDR2 ANQGSEA, per germline. V lost 3 bases, J lost 5 bases, and 5 bases lay in between.

This clonotype was seen ten or more times. The J gene is TRBJ2-1, the V gene TRBV5-1; 12 nucleotides align to TRBD1. Germline CDR1 and CDR2: SGHRS and YFSETQ. The CDR3 is 14 residues long. The trim removed 2 bases at V and 9 bases at J, leaving 3 bases unmatched. The CDR3 sequence is CASSLGTGGGEQFF. The CDR3 bases are TGCGCCAGCAGCTTAGGGACAGGGGGCGGTGAGCAGTTCTTC.

Ten or more counts support this clonotype. This sequence joins TRBV20-1 and TRBJ2-7; D remains ambiguous. The germline V gene encodes CDR1 DFQATT and CDR2 SNEGSKA (reference sequence). The CDR3 is 15 residues long. Trimming pared 5 bases from V and 1 base from J, leaving 18 bases between. CDR3 nucleotide sequence: TGCAGTGCTGTCGTTGGGCCTGGGTTGTCCTACGAGCAGTACTTC. Protein sequence: CSAVVGPGLSYEQYF.

The chain carries TRBV4-2 and TRBJ2-7; D possibly corresponds to TRBD2 (6 bases). Germline CDR1 is LGHNA and CDR2 is YNFKEQ. V was cut by 1 base and J by 0 bases, with 16 bases left in between. The CDR3 has 17 residues. The CDR3 coding sequence is TGTGCCAGCAGCCAAGGCGAGGCGGGGTCTTACTCCTACGAGCAGTACTTC. It yields the protein CASSQGEAGSYSYEQYF.

Many counts were recorded for this clonotype. The chain links TRBV3-1 to TRBJ1-2; possibly TRBD1 for D (5 bases). The germline gives CDR1 LGHDT, CDR2 YNNKEL (reference sequence). The CDR3 sequence is 14 residues long. With 0 bases removed from V and 6 bases from J, the gap between germline ends came to 11 bases. CDR3: CASSQDQGMDGYTF. DNA of the CDR3: TGTGCCAGCAGCCAAGACCAGGGAATGGATGGCTACACCTTC.

This clonotype is a singleton in its sample. The rearrangement uses TRBV18 and TRBJ2-5; D is ambiguous. The CDR3 length is 15 residues. The germline gives CDR1 KGHSH, CDR2 LQKENI. V was trimmed by 6 bases and J by 2 bases, leaving 16 bases between them. The CDR3 protein is CASSPSAGEQETQYF. In nucleotides, the CDR3 is TGTGCCAGCTCCCCCTCAGCAGGAGAGCAAGAGACCCAGTACTTC.

This clonotype was observed a handful of times. This sequence joins TRBV18 and TRBJ1-4; D perhaps matches TRBD1 (6 bases). V lost 0 bases and J 8 bases, leaving 16 bases between the germline ends. The CDR3 runs to 16 residues. CDR1 and CDR2 from the germline V gene are KGHSH and LQKENI. CDR3 region: CASSPPSGGVGEKLFF. The CDR3 DNA reads as TGTGCCAGCTCACCACCGTCGGGGGGCGTTGGGGAAAAACTGTTTTTT.

This clonotype came up many times. The chain employs TRBV2 and TRBJ1-5, with D possibly matching TRBD1 (5 bases). Trimming left V 6 bases short and J 0 bases short, with 12 bases between. The length of the CDR3 is 15 residues. Germline V gene sequence: CDR1 SNHLY, CDR2 FYNNEI. The CDR3 region is CASRREGPSNQPQHF. DNA for the CDR3: TGTGCCAGCAGAAGGGAGGGACCTAGCAATCAGCCCCAGCATTTT. The complete variable domain, with remaining parts taken from reference TRBV2 and TRBJ1-5, reads EPEVTQTPSHQVTQMGQEVILRCVPISNHLYFYWYRQILGQKVEFLVSFYNNEISEKSEIFDDQFSVERPDGSNFTLKIRSTKLEDSAMYFCASRREGPSNQPQHFGDGTRLSIL.

This clonotype was detected only a few times. The gene calls are TRBV27 and TRBJ1-2; D unclear. The CDR3 totals 13 residues. CDR1 and CDR2 (germline): MNHEY, SMNVEV (reference sequence). V dropped 5 bases and J dropped 8 bases, with 15 bases sitting between them. In nucleotides, the CDR3 is TGTGCCAGCAGTATCAGTTCGCTAGGAGGCTACACCTTC. Translation gives CASSISSLGGYTF.

This clonotype was detected a few times. The chain carries TRBV20-1 and TRBJ1-4; D uncertain. The CDR3 has 14 amino acids. With 1 base removed from V and 13 bases from J, the gap between germline ends came to 19 bases. The V gene's germline CDR1 is DFQATT and CDR2 SNEGSKA (reference sequence). Here the CDR3 reads CSARVFRESVGLFF. CDR3 DNA sequence: TGCAGTGCTAGAGTGTTTCGAGAGAGTGTAGGACTGTTTTTT.

Only a few counts were recorded for this clonotype. This chain joins TRBV4-3 and TRBJ1-6, with D hard to call. V dropped 0 bases and J dropped 10 bases, with 13 bases sitting between them. Germline CDR1 and CDR2: LGHNA and YSLEER. CDR3 size: 15 residues. CDR3 sequence reads: CASSQDPARQSPLHF. The DNA for the CDR3 is TGCGCCAGCAGCCAAGATCCGGCGAGGCAGTCACCCCTCCACTTT.

This clonotype was detected ten times or more. The J gene is TRBJ2-6, the V gene TRBV30; D remains unclear. Deletions cut 2 bases from V and 0 bases from J, with 8 bases between. Per germline, CDR1 GTSNPN and CDR2 SVGIG (reference sequence). CDR3 length: 15 amino acids. The CDR3 DNA is TGTGCCTGGAGTCCAGGCATCTCTGGGGCCAACGTCCTGACTTTC. Its protein product is CAWSPGISGANVLTF.

This clonotype was counted many times. V and J are TRBV7-9 and TRBJ1-2; TRBD1 matches 9 bases. Germline V gene data show CDR1 as SEHNR and CDR2 as FQNEAQ (reference sequence). The V and J ends lost 5 bases and 3 bases, in that order; junction bases with no gene match: 4. The CDR3 covers 14 residues. CDR3 DNA: TGTGCCAGCAGCCTTACAGGGGGCCACTATGGCTACACCTTC. It translates to CASSLTGGHYGYTF.

This clonotype came up many times. The CDR3 reads CASSFALGGGSEAFF. CDR3 nucleotides: TGTGCCAGCAGTTTCGCCTTGGGGGGAGGGTCTGAAGCTTTCTTT. The chain joins TRBV12-3 or TRBV12-4 to TRBJ1-1, with D possibly TRBD1 on 5 matching bases. The CDR3 is 15 residues long. The V end was cut by 3 bases, the J end by 6 bases, with 17 bases between.

V usage is TRBV20-1 and J usage is TRBJ2-1; 7 nucleotides agree with TRBD1. V trimming: 3 bases; J trimming: 0 bases; junction bases outside the gene matches: 5. This CDR3 contains 15 residues. From germline, CDR1 is DFQATT and CDR2 SNEGSKA (reference sequence). CDR3 sequence (DNA): TGCAGTGCTAGGGGACAGCGTAGCTCCTACAATGAGCAGTTCTTC. Translated: CSARGQRSSYNEQFF.

Ten or more counts support this clonotype. This chain links TRBV12-3 or TRBV12-4 with TRBJ1-2, with D hard to call. CDR3 length: 14 residues. V dropped 3 bases and J dropped 5 bases, with 13 bases sitting between them. The CDR3, as DNA: TGTGCCAGCAGTTTTTCCTGGGTAGGGTATGGCTACACCTTC. Its protein product is CASSFSWVGYGYTF.

This clonotype has at least ten counts. This chain links TRBV2 with TRBJ2-5, with TRBD2 identical over 7 bases. The CDR3 length is 15 residues. Germline CDR1 SNHLY, CDR2 FYNNEI. The V segment lost 2 bases and the J segment 8 bases; nucleotides outside the gene matches: 11. The DNA of the CDR3 is TGTGCCAGCAGTGAACAAGCGGGGCATAGGCGAACCCAGTACTTC. This translates into CASSEQAGHRRTQYF.

The rearrangement uses TRBV5-5 and TRBJ1-6, with 7 bases aligning to TRBD1. V lost 1 base and J lost 10; bases outside the gene matches: 5. The CDR3 extends over 14 amino acids. Germline V CDR1 and CDR2: SGHKS, YYEKEE (reference sequence). This CDR3 is CASSLTGERSPLHF. The CDR3 nucleotides are TGTGCCAGCAGCTTGACAGGGGAGAGATCACCCCTCCACTTT.

This clonotype was detected many times. V is TRBV20-1 and J is TRBJ1-1; D uncertain. The V end lost 2 bases, the J end lost 3 bases, and 7 bases lay between the germline ends. This CDR3 is built from 12 residues. Per the germline V gene, CDR1 is DFQATT and CDR2 is SNEGSKA (reference sequence). CDR3 sequence reads: CSARPGYTEAFF. The CDR3 DNA is TGCAGTGCTAGACCGGGGTACACTGAAGCTTTCTTT.

There are many counts of this clonotype. This chain connects TRBV20-1 to TRBJ2-7; D remains unclear. Germline CDR1 is DFQATT and CDR2 is SNEGSKA (reference sequence). V lost 0 bases and J lost 4, with 16 bases in between. This CDR3 is built from 15 residues. In DNA form, the CDR3 reads TGCAGTGCTAGAGATCAGGAGCTACGTCTTTACGAGCAGTACTTC. Its protein is CSARDQELRLYEQYF.